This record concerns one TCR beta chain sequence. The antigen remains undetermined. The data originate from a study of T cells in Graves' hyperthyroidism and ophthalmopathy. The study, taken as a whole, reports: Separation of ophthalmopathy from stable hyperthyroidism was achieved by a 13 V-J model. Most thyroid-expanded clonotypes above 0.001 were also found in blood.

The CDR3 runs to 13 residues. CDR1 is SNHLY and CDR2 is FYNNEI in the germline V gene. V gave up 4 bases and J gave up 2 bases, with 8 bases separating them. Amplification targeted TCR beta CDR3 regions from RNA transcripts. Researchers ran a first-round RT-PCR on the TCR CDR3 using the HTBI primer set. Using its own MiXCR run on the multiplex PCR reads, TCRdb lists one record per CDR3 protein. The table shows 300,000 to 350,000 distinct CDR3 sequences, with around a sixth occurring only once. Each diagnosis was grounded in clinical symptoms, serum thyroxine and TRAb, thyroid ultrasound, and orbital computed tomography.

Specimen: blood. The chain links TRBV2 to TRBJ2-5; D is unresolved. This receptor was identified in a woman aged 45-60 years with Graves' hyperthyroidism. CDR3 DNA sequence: TGTGCCAGCAGTGTCAGTGTACAAGAGACCCAGTACTTC. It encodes CASSVSVQETQYF.